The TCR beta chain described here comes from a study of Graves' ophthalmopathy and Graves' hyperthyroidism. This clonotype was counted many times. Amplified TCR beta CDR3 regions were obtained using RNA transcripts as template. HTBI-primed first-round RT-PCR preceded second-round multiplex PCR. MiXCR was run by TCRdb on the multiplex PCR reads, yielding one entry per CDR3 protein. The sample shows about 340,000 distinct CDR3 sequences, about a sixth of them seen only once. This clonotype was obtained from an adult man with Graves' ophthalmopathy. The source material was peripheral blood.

In DNA, the CDR3 is TGTGCCAGCAGTCCGGGACCGTTCCAAGAGACCCAGTACTTC. This encodes CASSPGPFQETQYF. This chain connects TRBV12-3 or TRBV12-4 to TRBJ2-5; D is perhaps TRBD1 or TRBD2 (5 bases each). Trimming stripped 5 bases from V and 1 base from J, with 11 bases between. The CDR3 consists of 14 residues.